This is a list of T cell receptor beta chains from one sample in a study of human thymus T cells. Sequencing was performed with immunoSEQ multiplex PCR; in TCRdb, only in-frame clones are kept and a portion is missing. The sample yields tens of thousands of clones, roughly 96% seen once. The sample comprised thymus tissue. The receptors here all came from a boy in the first two years of life with a congenital heart defect but otherwise immunologically healthy. CDR3s leave out the opening cysteine and the closing phenylalanine or tryptophan.

>TRBJ2-2|TRBV9
ASRRQATGELF
>TRBJ1-2|TRBV7-9
ASSLGIRTGESCGYT
>TRBJ1-1|TRBV27
ASSPPGQANTEAF
>TRBJ2-5|TRBV28
ASSLPGQVQETQY
>TRBJ2-7|TRBV10-3
AISVTSGPYEQY
>TRBJ1-1|TRBV12-5
ASGQRNTEAF
>TRBJ1-1|TRBV5-8
ASSFYNPLRGTENTEAF
>TRBJ2-7|TRBV29-1
SVDGRGSLGVYEQY
>TRBJ2-3|TRBV7-6
ASSFGTGAMGNTQY
>TRBJ1-1|TRBV7-9
ASSWGPSRKAF
>TRBJ1-1|TRBV5-1
ASSLGTKNTEAF
>TRBJ2-7|TRBV18
ASSPGDLRAEQY
>TRBJ2-2|TRBV28
ASNREVTGELF
>TRBJ2-7|TRBV29-1
SVEASGRGEQY
>TRBJ2-7|TRBV2
ASSEKGQGKGYEQY
>TRBJ2-5|TRBV20-1
STGFWETQY
>TRBJ2-7|TRBV5-1
ASSLSCGRYPYEQY
>TRBJ2-1|TRBV7-2
ASSLALAGPAYNEQF
>TRBJ2-3|TRBV18
ASSPKTGCSTDTQY
>TRBJ2-7|TRBV28
ASSLCADTYEQY
>TRBJ2-1|TRBV7-8
ASSLAGREQF
>TRBJ1-3|TRBV28
ASSLSPQGAGGNTIY
>TRBJ1-2|TRBV10-3
AIRGGHGYT
>TRBJ1-1|TRBV11-2
ASRTRGPSGAF
>TRBJ2-1|TRBV27
ASSSSMNNEQF
>TRBJ2-1|TRBV9
ASSVEPGASGGPYNEQF
>TRBJ1-1|TRBV14
ASSPNRGSTMNTEAF
>TRBJ1-5|TRBV5-8
ASSSSSPGQRNQPQH
>TRBJ2-2|TRBV7-4
ASSLGASGGFKGGTGELF
>TRBJ2-1|TRBV6-1
ASSEARESSYNEQF
>TRBJ2-7|TRBV7-2
ASSLKTGTADEQY
>TRBJ2-7|TRBV28
ASSLNPQDPLAESYEQY
>TRBJ2-2|TRBV18
ASSPRKGGNTGELF
>TRBJ2-7|TRBV11-2
ASSSRDRDIIGSYEQY
>TRBJ1-5|TRBV5-1
ASSFQGYAENQPQH
>TRBJ1-6|TRBV5-1
ASSLSVRGGPLH
>TRBJ2-1|TRBV4-3
ASSHTKTGPGWGNEQF
>TRBJ1-5|TRBV7-8
ASSPFSPKGDSNQPQH
>TRBJ1-5|TRBV28
ASALAGVWQPQH
>TRBJ2-3|TRBV2
ASSEARGRTDTQY
>TRBJ1-5|TRBV16
ASSQKGNQPQH
>TRBJ2-4|TRBV7-2
ASSPGLLAKNIQY
>TRBJ1-1|TRBV30
AWITTGDRGGGTEAF
>TRBJ1-1|TRBV27
ASSQDRENTEAF
>TRBJ2-7|TRBV6-5
ASSPNPPYEQY
>TRBJ2-7|TRBV10-1
ASSAPLDCEQY